A single TCR beta chain is shown here with its context. V lost 0 bases to trimming and J lost 14 bases, with 11 bases between them. This CDR3 has 12 residues. CDR1 PRHDT and CDR2 FYEKMQ come from the germline V gene (reference sequence). The data were obtained in a study of CD8+ T cells in alopecia areata. cDNA reverse transcribed from extracted RNA served as the sequencing template. Here immunoSEQ multiplex PCR was the method, and the copy in TCRdb shows in-frame clones only, minus some. This sample has approximately 100,000 clones, with just under 60% found just once. Treatment of the sample: oral pan-JAK inhibitor, 5-10 mg twice daily.

This specimen was CD8+ T cells sorted from blood, taken around week 55, from a patient treated with tofacitinib. This clonotype was sampled from a human donor with alopecia areata. The V call is TRBV13, the J call TRBJ2-1; D remains ambiguous. The CDR3 nucleotides read TGTGCCAGCAGCTTAGGGCGTGGTTTCAAGTTCTTC. Protein product: CASSLGRGFKFF. The whole variable domain, filled in from reference TRBV13 and TRBJ2-1, reads AAGVIQSPRHLIKEKRETATLKCYPIPRHDTVYWYQQGPGQDPQFLISFYEKMQSDKGSIPDRFSAQQFSDYHSELNMSSLELGDSALYFCASSLGRGFKFFGPGTRLTVL.